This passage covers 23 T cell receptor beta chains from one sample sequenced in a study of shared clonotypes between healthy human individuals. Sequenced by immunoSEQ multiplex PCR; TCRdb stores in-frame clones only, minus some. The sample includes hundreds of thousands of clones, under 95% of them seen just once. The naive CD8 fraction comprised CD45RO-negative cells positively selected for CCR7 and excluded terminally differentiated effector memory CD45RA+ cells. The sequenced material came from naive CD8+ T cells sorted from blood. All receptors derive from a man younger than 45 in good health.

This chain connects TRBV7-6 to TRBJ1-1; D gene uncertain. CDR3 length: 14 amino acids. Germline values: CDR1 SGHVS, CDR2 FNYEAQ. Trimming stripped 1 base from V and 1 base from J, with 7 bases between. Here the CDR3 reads CASSLGARNTEAFF. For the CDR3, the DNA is TGTGCCAGCAGCTTAGGTGCGAGGAACACTGAAGCTTTCTTT.

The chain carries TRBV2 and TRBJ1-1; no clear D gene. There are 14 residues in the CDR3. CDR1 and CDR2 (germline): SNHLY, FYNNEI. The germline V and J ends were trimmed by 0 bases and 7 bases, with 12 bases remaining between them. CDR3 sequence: CASSEALLSGEAFF. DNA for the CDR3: TGTGCCAGCAGTGAAGCTCTGCTGTCTGGTGAAGCTTTCTTT.

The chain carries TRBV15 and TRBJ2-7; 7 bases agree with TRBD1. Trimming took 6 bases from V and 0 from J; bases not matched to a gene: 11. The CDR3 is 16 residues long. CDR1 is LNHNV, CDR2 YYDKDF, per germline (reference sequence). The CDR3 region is CATSTFSGTVSYEQYF. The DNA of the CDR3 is TGTGCCACCAGTACCTTTTCCGGGACAGTCTCCTACGAGCAGTACTTC.

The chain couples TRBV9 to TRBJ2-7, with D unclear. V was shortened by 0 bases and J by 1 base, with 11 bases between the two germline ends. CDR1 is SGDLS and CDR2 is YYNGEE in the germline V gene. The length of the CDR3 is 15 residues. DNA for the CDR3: TGTGCCAGCAGCGTAGGGGTAGCTATATCCTACGAGCAGTACTTC. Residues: CASSVGVAISYEQYF.

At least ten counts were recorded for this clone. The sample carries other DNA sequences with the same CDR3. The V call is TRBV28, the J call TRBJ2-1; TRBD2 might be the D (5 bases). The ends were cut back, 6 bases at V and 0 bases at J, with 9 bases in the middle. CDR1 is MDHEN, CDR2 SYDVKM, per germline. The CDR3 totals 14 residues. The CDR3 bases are TGTGCCAGCAGAAGCGGAAGCTCCTACAATGAGCAGTTCTTC. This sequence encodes CASRSGSSYNEQFF.

CDR3 residues: CAISESYNEQFF. CDR3 nucleotide sequence: TGTGCCATCAGTGAGTCCTACAATGAGCAGTTCTTC. The rearrangement links TRBV10-3 to TRBJ2-1; no clear D. Between the trimmed V and J ends, which lost 0 bases and 3 bases, there was a span of 0 bases. The CDR3 has 12 residues. Germline V CDR1 and CDR2: ENHRY, SYGVKD.

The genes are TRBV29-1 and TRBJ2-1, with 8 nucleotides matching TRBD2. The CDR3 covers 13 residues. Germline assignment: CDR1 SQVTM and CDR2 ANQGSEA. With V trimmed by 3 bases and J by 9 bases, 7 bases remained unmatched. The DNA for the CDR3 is TGCAGCGTTGATCATAGCGGGACGGGTGAGCAGTTCTTC. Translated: CSVDHSGTGEQFF.

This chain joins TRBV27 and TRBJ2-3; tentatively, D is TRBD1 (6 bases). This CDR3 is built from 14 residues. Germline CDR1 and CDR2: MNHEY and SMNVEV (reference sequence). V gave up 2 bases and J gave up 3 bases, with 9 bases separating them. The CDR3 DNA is TGTGCCAGCAGTTTACGCCAGGGGACAGATACGCAGTATTTT. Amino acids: CASSLRQGTDTQYF.

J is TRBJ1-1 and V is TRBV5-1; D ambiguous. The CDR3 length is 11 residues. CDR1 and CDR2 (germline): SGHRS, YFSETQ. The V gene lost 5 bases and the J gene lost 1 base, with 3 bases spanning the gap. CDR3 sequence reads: CASRSNTEAFF. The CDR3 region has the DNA TGCGCCAGCAGATCGAACACTGAAGCTTTCTTT.

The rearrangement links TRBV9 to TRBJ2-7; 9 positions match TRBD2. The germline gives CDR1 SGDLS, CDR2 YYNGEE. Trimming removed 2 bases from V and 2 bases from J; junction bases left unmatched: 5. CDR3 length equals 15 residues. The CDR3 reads CASSVGVAGAYEQYF. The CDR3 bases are TGTGCCAGCAGCGTTGGGGTAGCGGGGGCCTACGAGCAGTACTTC.

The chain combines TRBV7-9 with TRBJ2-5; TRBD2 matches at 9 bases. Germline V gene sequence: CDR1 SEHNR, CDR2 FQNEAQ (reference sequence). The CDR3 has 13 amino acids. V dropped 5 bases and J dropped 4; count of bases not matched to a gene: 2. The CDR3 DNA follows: TGTGCCAGCAGCCCGGGACTAGCAGAGACCCAGTACTTC. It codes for CASSPGLAETQYF.

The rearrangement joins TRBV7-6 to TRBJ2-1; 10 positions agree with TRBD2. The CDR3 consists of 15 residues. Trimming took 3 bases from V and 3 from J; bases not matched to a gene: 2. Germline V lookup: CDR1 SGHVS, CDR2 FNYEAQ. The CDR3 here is CASSFSSGGYNEQFF. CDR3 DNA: TGTGCCAGCAGCTTCTCTAGCGGGGGCTACAATGAGCAGTTCTTC.

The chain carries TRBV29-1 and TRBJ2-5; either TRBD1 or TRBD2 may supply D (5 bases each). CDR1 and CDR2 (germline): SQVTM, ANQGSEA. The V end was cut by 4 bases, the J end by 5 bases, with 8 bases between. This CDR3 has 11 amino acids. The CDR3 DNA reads TGCAGCGTTGGGGGCGGGGAGACCCAGTACTTC. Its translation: CSVGGGETQYF.

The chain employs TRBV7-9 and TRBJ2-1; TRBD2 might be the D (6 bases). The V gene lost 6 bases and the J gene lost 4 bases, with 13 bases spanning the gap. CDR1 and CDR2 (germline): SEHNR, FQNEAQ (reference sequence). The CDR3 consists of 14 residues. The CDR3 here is CASRGGGPYNEQFF. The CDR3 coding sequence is TGTGCCAGCAGAGGAGGAGGGCCGTACAATGAGCAGTTCTTC.

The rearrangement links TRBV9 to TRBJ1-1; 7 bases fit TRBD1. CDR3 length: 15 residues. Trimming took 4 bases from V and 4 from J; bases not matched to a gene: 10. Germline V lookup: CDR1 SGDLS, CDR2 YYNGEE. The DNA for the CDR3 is TGTGCCAGCAGCCTACAACAGGGGAGTATCACTGAAGCTTTCTTT. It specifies CASSLQQGSITEAFF.

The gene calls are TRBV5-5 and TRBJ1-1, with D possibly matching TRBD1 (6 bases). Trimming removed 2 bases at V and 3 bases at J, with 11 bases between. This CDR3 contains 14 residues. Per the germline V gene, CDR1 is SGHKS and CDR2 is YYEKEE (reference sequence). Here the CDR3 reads CASSFRDTDTEAFF. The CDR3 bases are TGTGCCAGCAGCTTCAGGGACACGGACACTGAAGCTTTCTTT.

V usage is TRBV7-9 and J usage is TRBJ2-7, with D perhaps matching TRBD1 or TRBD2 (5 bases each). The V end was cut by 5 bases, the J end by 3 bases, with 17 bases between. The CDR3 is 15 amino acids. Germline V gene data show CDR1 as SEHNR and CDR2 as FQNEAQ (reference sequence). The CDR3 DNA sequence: TGTGCCAGCAGCCTAAAAATTGGGACGGTCTACGAGCAGTACTTC. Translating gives CASSLKIGTVYEQYF.

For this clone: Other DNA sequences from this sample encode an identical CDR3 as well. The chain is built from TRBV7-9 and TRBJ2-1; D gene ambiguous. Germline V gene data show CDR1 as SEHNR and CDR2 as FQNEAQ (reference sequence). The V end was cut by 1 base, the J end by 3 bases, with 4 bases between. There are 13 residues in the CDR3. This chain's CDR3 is CASSLGDYNEQFF. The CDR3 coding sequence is TGTGCCAGCAGCTTAGGGGACTACAATGAGCAGTTCTTC.

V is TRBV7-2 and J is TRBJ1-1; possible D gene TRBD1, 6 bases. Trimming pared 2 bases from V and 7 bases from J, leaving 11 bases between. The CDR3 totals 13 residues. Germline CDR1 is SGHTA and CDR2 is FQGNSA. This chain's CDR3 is CASSLHRDYEAFF. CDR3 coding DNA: TGTGCCAGCAGCTTACACAGGGACTATGAAGCTTTCTTT. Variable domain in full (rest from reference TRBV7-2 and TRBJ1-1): GAGVSQSPSNKVTEKGKDVELRCDPISGHTALYWYRQSLGQGLEFLIYFQGNSAPDKSGLPSDRFSAERTGGSVSTLTIQRTQQEDSAVYLCASSLHRDYEAFFGQGTRLTVV.

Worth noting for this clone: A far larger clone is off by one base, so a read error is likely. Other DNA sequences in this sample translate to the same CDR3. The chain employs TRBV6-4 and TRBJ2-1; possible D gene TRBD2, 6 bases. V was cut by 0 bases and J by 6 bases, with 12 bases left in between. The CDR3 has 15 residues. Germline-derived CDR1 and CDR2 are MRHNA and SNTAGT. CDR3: CASSDSTSGSNEQFF. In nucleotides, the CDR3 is TGTGCCAGCAGTGACTCGACTAGTGGGAGCAATGAGCAGTTCTTC.

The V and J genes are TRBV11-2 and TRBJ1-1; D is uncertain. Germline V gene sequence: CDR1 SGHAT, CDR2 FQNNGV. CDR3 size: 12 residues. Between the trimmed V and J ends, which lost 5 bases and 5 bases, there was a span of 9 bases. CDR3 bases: TGTGCCAGCAGCCCGTGGGTGACTGAAGCTTTCTTT. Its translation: CASSPWVTEAFF.

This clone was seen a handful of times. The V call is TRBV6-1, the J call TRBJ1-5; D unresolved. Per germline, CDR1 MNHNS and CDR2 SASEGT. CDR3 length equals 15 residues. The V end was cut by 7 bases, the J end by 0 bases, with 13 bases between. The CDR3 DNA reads TGTGCCAGCATTAACGTAGCTTATAGCAATCAGCCCCAGCATTTT. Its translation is CASINVAYSNQPQHF.

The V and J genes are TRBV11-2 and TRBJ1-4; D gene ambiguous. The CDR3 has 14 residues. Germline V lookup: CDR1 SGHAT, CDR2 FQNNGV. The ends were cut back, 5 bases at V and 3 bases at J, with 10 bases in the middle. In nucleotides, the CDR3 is TGTGCCAGCAGCCTATTCTCCTCTAATGAAAAACTGTTTTTT. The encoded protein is CASSLFSSNEKLFF.